A single sample is the source of the 28 T cell receptor beta chains below, sequenced in a study of early T cells in non-severe SARS-CoV-2 infection. TCRdb re-analysed the 5' RACE reads in MiXCR, keeping a single row per CDR3 protein. Of about 27,000 distinct CDR3 sequences in the sample, around 5% were seen once. The sequencing sample was made of whole blood. The receptors stem from an adult who was a healthcare worker with PCR-confirmed SARS-CoV-2 infection or an uninfected control (not recorded which).

This sequence joins TRBV5-1 and TRBJ2-5; D is unresolved. The CDR3 sequence is 15 residues long. V was pared by 1 base and J by 2 bases, with 12 bases between. Germline CDR1 SGHRS, CDR2 YFSETQ. The chain's CDR3 is CASSLSGQPQETQYF. Here the CDR3 DNA reads TGCGCCAGCAGCTTGTCGGGCCAGCCTCAAGAGACCCAGTACTTC. The complete variable domain, with remaining parts taken from reference TRBV5-1 and TRBJ2-5, reads KAGVTQTPRYLIKTRGQQVTLSCSPISGHRSVSWYQQTPGQGLQFLFEYFSETQRNKGNFPGRFSGRQFSNSRSEMNVSTLELGDSALYLCASSLSGQPQETQYFGPGTRLLVL.

This clonotype was detected ten times or more. The chain combines TRBV5-1 with TRBJ2-6, with a possible D match to TRBD1 (7 bases). The CDR3 consists of 16 residues. CDR1 is SGHRS, CDR2 YFSETQ, per germline. Trimming cost V 4 bases and J 2 bases, with 13 bases left between them. The chain's CDR3 is CASSLEGAPGANVLTF. CDR3 coding DNA: TGCGCCAGCAGCCTGGAGGGGGCCCCTGGGGCCAACGTCCTGACTTTC.

This clonotype was detected a few times. The rearrangement uses TRBV11-2 and TRBJ1-2, with a tentative D call TRBD1 (5 bases). Deletions cut 5 bases from V and 7 bases from J, with 17 bases between. The V gene's germline CDR1 is SGHAT and CDR2 FQNNGV. The CDR3 covers 14 residues. For the CDR3, the DNA is TGTGCCAGCAGCCGAAACGGGGCAGTCAGTGGCTACACCTTC. This sequence encodes CASSRNGAVSGYTF.

This clonotype was recorded a few times. V gene TRBV19 combines with J gene TRBJ2-6; 11 nucleotides align to TRBD1. Germline CDR1 and CDR2: LNHDA and SQIVND (reference sequence). After removal of 4 bases from V and 0 bases from J, the junction contained 8 bases not matched to a gene. The CDR3 covers 19 residues. CDR3 coding DNA: TGTGCCAGTAGTACCGGACAGGGGGCGATATACTCTGGGGCCAACGTCCTGACTTTC. Protein: CASSTGQGAIYSGANVLTF.

The chain has TRBV28 and TRBJ2-3, with TRBD2 identical over 7 bases. Looked up from germline, CDR1 is MDHEN and CDR2 is SYDVKM. V was clipped by 5 bases and J by 1 base; unmatched bases: 6. The CDR3 has 15 residues. The CDR3 DNA is TGTGCCAGCAGTCCATTAGCGGGCCGCACAGATACGCAGTATTTT. Translated, it gives CASSPLAGRTDTQYF.

This clonotype was detected only a few times. This chain connects TRBV11-2 to TRBJ2-7; 13 bases align to TRBD2. Germline trimming cut 5 bases from V and 3 bases from J; bases unmatched to any gene: 13. This CDR3 has 18 residues. Germline-derived CDR1 and CDR2 are SGHAT and FQNNGV. CDR3 region: CASSLARWTSGRDYEQYF. The DNA of the CDR3 is TGTGCCAGCAGCCTAGCCCGGTGGACTAGCGGGAGAGACTACGAGCAGTACTTC.

This clonotype was seen more than once but under ten times. The chain links TRBV11-2 to TRBJ2-6; D not certain. The CDR3 loop spans 15 amino acids. Germline values: CDR1 SGHAT, CDR2 FQNNGV. V was shortened by 2 bases and J by 2 bases, with 7 bases between the two germline ends. CDR3 sequence (DNA): TGTGCCAGCAGCTTAATTGGGGCTGGGGCCAACGTCCTGACTTTC. Translating gives CASSLIGAGANVLTF.

At least ten counts were recorded for this clonotype. The genes are TRBV5-6 and TRBJ2-4; 8 nucleotides align to TRBD1. V lost 5 bases, J lost 5 bases, and 3 bases stayed unmatched. CDR1 is SGHDT and CDR2 is YYEEEE in the germline V gene. This CDR3 has 13 amino acids. CDR3 in amino acids: CASSWGQENIQYF. Here the CDR3 DNA reads TGTGCCAGCAGTTGGGGACAGGAAAACATTCAGTACTTC. Full variable domain (outside the CDR3, taken from reference TRBV5-6 and TRBJ2-4): DAGVTQSPTHLIKTRGQQVTLRCSPKSGHDTVSWYQQALGQGPQFIFQYYEEEERQRGNFPDRFSGHQFPNYSSELNVNALLLGDSALYLCASSWGQENIQYFGAGTRLSVL.

The chain employs TRBV24-1 and TRBJ1-6, with 9 bases that match TRBD1. The CDR3 consists of 16 residues. V lost 3 bases and J lost 10; bases outside the gene matches: 9. Germline V gives CDR1 KGHDR, CDR2 SFDVKD. The CDR3 DNA follows: TGTGCCACCAGTGATCTTGGACAGGGGAGTCAATCACCCCTCCACTTT. Protein: CATSDLGQGSQSPLHF.

The sample holds a few counts of this clonotype. The chain is built from TRBV12-3 or TRBV12-4 and TRBJ2-7; D unclear. The CDR3 length is 15 residues. The germline V and J ends were trimmed by 6 bases and 2 bases, with 17 bases remaining between them. The CDR3 DNA sequence: TGTGCCAGCAGCTTCGAGGCCCGGACCACCTACGAGCAGTACTTC. Protein: CASSFEARTTYEQYF.

This clonotype was detected ten times or more. The V and J genes are TRBV19 and TRBJ1-2; 7 nucleotides agree with TRBD1. The germline CDR1 and CDR2 sequences are LNHDA and SQIVND (reference sequence). With 8 bases clipped from V and 1 base from J, the junction kept 7 bases outside the gene matches. CDR3 length: 14 amino acids. CDR3 amino acids: CASLGQTHNYGYTF. CDR3 DNA: TGTGCCAGTCTGGGACAGACGCATAACTATGGCTACACCTTC.

This clonotype occurred a few times. CDR3 in DNA: TGTGCCAGCAGCAATGAAGGGAGCTCCTACAATGAGCAGTTCTTC. Translating gives CASSNEGSSYNEQFF. This rearrangement joins TRBV9 to TRBJ2-1; D perhaps matches TRBD2 (5 bases). Looked up from germline, CDR1 is SGDLS and CDR2 is YYNGEE. The germline V and J ends were trimmed by 4 bases and 0 bases, with 11 bases remaining between them. This CDR3 is 15 amino acids long.

The rearrangement joins TRBV10-3 to TRBJ1-1; D gene unclear. V lost 11 bases, J lost 0 bases, and 13 bases lay in between. The CDR3 contains 13 residues. Germline-derived CDR1 and CDR2 are ENHRY and SYGVKD. The CDR3 DNA follows: TGTGCCCTCACGAGGGCTCTGAACACTGAAGCTTTCTTT. Its translation: CALTRALNTEAFF.

This clonotype occurred a few times. This chain joins TRBV20-1 and TRBJ2-7, with D unclear. Trimming pared 1 base from V and 3 bases from J, leaving 4 bases between. The CDR3 has 11 amino acids. Germline V gene sequence: CDR1 DFQATT, CDR2 SNEGSKA (reference sequence). CDR3 coding DNA: TGCAGTGCTAGAGTTGACTACGAGCAGTACTTC. Its protein is CSARVDYEQYF.

At least ten counts were recorded for this clonotype. J is TRBJ2-2 and V is TRBV15; 7 bases agree with TRBD2. V dropped 1 base and J dropped 9; count of bases not matched to a gene: 8. The germline gives CDR1 LNHNV, CDR2 YYDKDF (reference sequence). The CDR3 is 15 residues long. The CDR3: CATSRVQRDGRELFF. The CDR3 bases are TGTGCCACCAGCAGAGTACAGCGGGACGGCCGGGAGCTGTTTTTT.

The sample holds many counts of this clonotype. CDR3 residues: CASSRIRDGRTEAFF. CDR3 in DNA: TGTGCCAGCAGTCGTATAAGGGACGGGCGGACTGAAGCTTTCTTT. V and J are TRBV6-2 or TRBV6-3 and TRBJ1-1; TRBD1 might be the D (5 bases). Germline V gives CDR1 MNHEY, CDR2 SVGEGT. The CDR3 sequence is 15 residues long. V dropped 5 bases and J dropped 5 bases, with 18 bases sitting between them.

This clonotype has only a few counts. V and J are TRBV7-2 and TRBJ2-1; TRBD2 aligns across 9 bases. The J segment lost 5 bases and the V segment lost 2 bases, leaving 4 bases of the junction unmatched. CDR1 SGHTA and CDR2 FQGNSA come from the germline V gene. The CDR3 spans 15 residues. The CDR3 coding sequence is TGTGCCAGCAGCTTACCGGCTAGCGGGAACAATGAGCAGTTCTTC. It is translated as CASSLPASGNNEQFF.

This clonotype appeared many times. The J gene is TRBJ2-1, the V gene TRBV2; D gene ambiguous. The CDR3 contains 13 residues. Germline loops: CDR1 SNHLY, CDR2 FYNNEI. V was pared by 1 base and J by 10 bases, with 11 bases between. The CDR3 DNA is TGTGCCAGCAGTGAAGATTATCAGTTAGAGCAGTTCTTC. The encoded protein is CASSEDYQLEQFF.

This clonotype was counted only a few times. This rearrangement joins TRBV28 to TRBJ1-1; TRBD1 might be the D (5 bases). V was trimmed by 4 bases and J by 9 bases, leaving 21 bases between them. The CDR3 length is 15 residues. Germline V gene lookup returns CDR1 MDHEN and CDR2 SYDVKM. CDR3 nucleotide sequence: TGTGCCAGCAGTTCCTCCACCCCCAGGGTCGACCAAGCTTTCTTT. Its protein product is CASSSSTPRVDQAFF.

This clonotype was seen at least ten times. The chain uses TRBV7-9 and TRBJ2-7; the D gene is possibly TRBD1 (6 bases). Germline lookup yields CDR1 SEHNR and CDR2 FQNEAQ (reference sequence). CDR3 size: 12 residues. The germline V and J ends were trimmed by 2 bases and 4 bases, with 6 bases remaining between them. The CDR3, as DNA: TGTGCCAGCAGCTTAACAGGGTACGAGCAGTACTTC. Protein sequence: CASSLTGYEQYF.

This clonotype was counted at least ten times. The V call is TRBV30, the J call TRBJ2-5; 7 bases match TRBD2. V shed 2 bases, J shed 7 bases, and the junction held 1 base outside the gene matches. Germline CDR1 and CDR2: GTSNPN and SVGIG (reference sequence). This CDR3 is 11 amino acids long. The chain's CDR3 is CAWSWEGTQYF. The CDR3 DNA reads as TGTGCCTGGAGTTGGGAGGGGACCCAGTACTTC.

This clonotype was observed a handful of times. The rearrangement links TRBV27 to TRBJ1-5; TRBD1 matches 8 bases. V lost 8 bases to trimming and J lost 1 base; unmatched junction nucleotides: 4. The CDR3 loop spans 14 amino acids. Germline V gene lookup returns CDR1 MNHEY and CDR2 SMNVEV (reference sequence). CDR3 bases: TGTGCCAGCCGGACAGGGATGAGCAATCAGCCCCAGCATTTT. Translating gives CASRTGMSNQPQHF.

Note on this clonotype: A much bigger clone sits one base away, suggesting this may be a read error. The chain carries TRBV7-9 and TRBJ2-7; the D gene could be TRBD1 or TRBD2 (5 bases each). V was cut by 1 base and J by 6 bases, with 13 bases left in between. The CDR3 is 14 amino acids. The V gene's germline CDR1 is SEHNR and CDR2 FQNEAQ (reference sequence). The CDR3 spells CASSLVGPAAEQYF. CDR3 DNA sequence: TGTGCCAGCAGCTTAGTGGGACCGGCGGCCGAGCAGTACTTC.

This clonotype was detected many times. The CDR3 loop reads CAWETGTNTEAFF. CDR3 coding DNA: TGTGCCTGGGAGACAGGGACGAACACTGAAGCTTTCTTT. The V and J genes are TRBV30 and TRBJ1-1; 7 nucleotides agree with TRBD1. The CDR3 spans 13 residues. The germline gives CDR1 GTSNPN, CDR2 SVGIG (reference sequence). Trimming at V came to 5 bases and at J to 1 base, leaving 4 bases not matched to a gene.

Ten or more counts support this clonotype. The V call is TRBV6-2 or TRBV6-3, the J call TRBJ2-7; a possible D gene is TRBD2 (6 bases). V was clipped by 5 bases and J by 5 bases, with 13 bases between them. The length of the CDR3 is 13 residues. Looked up from germline, CDR1 is MNHEY and CDR2 is SVGEGT. For the CDR3, the DNA is TGTGCCAGCAGTAGCGGGCCAGTCCACGAGCAGTACTTC. This codes for CASSSGPVHEQYF.

This clonotype was counted at least ten times. The chain combines TRBV7-6 with TRBJ1-4; D unresolved. CDR3 size: 12 residues. Germline V gives CDR1 SGHVS, CDR2 FNYEAQ. Trimming removed 1 base from V and 4 bases from J, with 1 base in between. CDR3 in amino acids: CASSLDNEKLFF. DNA for the CDR3: TGTGCCAGCAGCTTAGATAATGAAAAACTGTTTTTT.

This clonotype is deemed medium-sized. V usage is TRBV7-9 and J usage is TRBJ1-2, with D possibly TRBD1 on 6 matching bases. The ends were cut back, 10 bases at V and 8 bases at J, with 11 bases in the middle. The germline gives CDR1 SEHNR, CDR2 FQNEAQ (reference sequence). This CDR3 contains 10 residues. The CDR3 nucleotides are TGTGCCACGGGGGCGCGGGGCTACACCTTC. Translating it yields CATGARGYTF.

In this sample, this clonotype turned up many times. V gene TRBV29-1 combines with J gene TRBJ2-3; the D gene is possibly TRBD2 (6 bases). Trimming removed 3 bases at V and 2 bases at J, with 12 bases between. Germline loops: CDR1 SQVTM, CDR2 ANQGSEA. CDR3 length: 14 residues. The CDR3 DNA is TGCAGCGTTGATATTCGGGGGTACACAGATACGCAGTATTTT. Translation gives CSVDIRGYTDTQYF.